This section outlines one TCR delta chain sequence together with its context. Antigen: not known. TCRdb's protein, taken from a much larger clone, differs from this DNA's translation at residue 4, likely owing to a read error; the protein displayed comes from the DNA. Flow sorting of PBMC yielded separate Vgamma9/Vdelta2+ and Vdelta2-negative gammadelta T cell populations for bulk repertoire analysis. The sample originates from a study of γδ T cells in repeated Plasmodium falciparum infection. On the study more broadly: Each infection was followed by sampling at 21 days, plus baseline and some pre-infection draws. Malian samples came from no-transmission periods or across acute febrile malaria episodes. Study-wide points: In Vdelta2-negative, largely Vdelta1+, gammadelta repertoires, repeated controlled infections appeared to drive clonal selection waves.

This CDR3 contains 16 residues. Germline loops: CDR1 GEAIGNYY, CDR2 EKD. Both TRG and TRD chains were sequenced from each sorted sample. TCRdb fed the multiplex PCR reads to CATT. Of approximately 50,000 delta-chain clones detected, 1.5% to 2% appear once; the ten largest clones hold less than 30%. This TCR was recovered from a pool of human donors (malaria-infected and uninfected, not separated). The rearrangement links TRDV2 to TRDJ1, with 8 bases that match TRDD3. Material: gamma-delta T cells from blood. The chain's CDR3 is CACGTELGEHTDKLIF. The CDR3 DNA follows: TGTGCCTGTGGCACCGAGCTGGGGGAGCACACCGATAAACTCATCTTT.